This T cell receptor beta chain was profiled in a study of blood T cell repertoires in COVID-19. The overall study: COVID-19 samples, acute and convalescent, were from the United States, Italy and Spain.

Data came from immunoSEQ multiplex PCR; TCRdb stores just in-frame clones and leaves some out. The table shows about 160,000 clones, with 77% occurring only once. The CDR3 runs 12 residues. Germline-derived CDR1 and CDR2 are KGHSH and LQKENI. Trimming took 5 bases from V and 7 from J, leaving 9 bases between them. The chain has TRBV18 and TRBJ1-5; D is unclear. The sequencing sample was made of peripheral blood. This sequence originates from an older man with acute or convalescent COVID-19. The CDR3 reads CASSYPGQPQHF. The CDR3, as DNA: TGTGCCAGCTCATACCCGGGGCAGCCCCAGCATTTT.